This T cell receptor (beta chain) was recorded in a study of blood T cell repertoires in COVID-19. Study-wide background: PBMCs, B-cell-depleted T cells, or T cells provided the cDNA or gDNA that made up the material.

Clones were sequenced by immunoSEQ multiplex PCR, and TCRdb holds only the in-frame ones, with some missing. The sample yields roughly 170,000 clones, 87% seen once. After removal of 4 bases from V and 5 bases from J, the junction contained 6 bases not matched to a gene. In germline, CDR1 is SGHDN, CDR2 FVKESK. CDR3 size: 14 residues. Sequencing was performed on peripheral blood. The chain has TRBV14 and TRBJ1-1; 8 nucleotides line up with TRBD1. This sequence was found in a woman aged 18-29 years who had recovered from COVID-19. This chain's CDR3 is CASSPTGVRTEAFF. The CDR3 DNA sequence: TGTGCCAGCAGCCCGACAGGGGTTAGGACTGAAGCTTTCTTT.